The clone carrying this TCR beta chain was seen more than once but under ten times. This entry belongs to a study of blood T cell repertoires in COVID-19. The overall study: COVID-19 samples from acute and convalescent phases originated in the United States, Italy and Spain. Sources were T cells, B-cell-depleted T cells, or PBMCs; the material itself was cDNA or gDNA.

Method: immunoSEQ multiplex PCR; TCRdb's copy keeps in-frame clones and lacks some. The sample shows some 96,000 clones, 70% to 90% of them seen only once. This CDR3 contains 14 residues. Germline V gene lookup returns CDR1 ENHRY and CDR2 SYGVKD. Trimming took 4 bases from V and 3 from J; bases not matched to a gene: 1. This chain uses TRBV10-3 with TRBJ1-5; 9 nucleotides align to TRBD1. The sequenced material came from peripheral blood. The origin of this receptor is a human donor in a cohort sampled during active COVID-19. CDR3 in DNA: TGTGCCATCAGTGGGACAGGGGACAATCAGCCCCAGCATTTT. Encoded protein: CAISGTGDNQPQHF.